This is a list of T cell receptor beta chains from one sample in a study of cytomegalovirus exposure and HLA in healthy donors. The protocol was immunoSEQ multiplex PCR, while the TCRdb copy is restricted to in-frame clones and leaves out a portion. The sample lists about 360,000 clones, 80% to 90% occurring once. The sample taken for sequencing was PBMCs. Every receptor here comes from a woman under 30 in good health and CMV-seronegative. The CDR3 runs from the conserved cysteine through the conserved F or W. The D gene is left open where the match is weak. Rows may omit the clone size; those that give it use once, few, many or a size class.

CDR3 length: 14
V gene: TRBV5-1
J gene: TRBJ1-1
D gene: TRBD1
clone size: .
CDR3 protein: CASSPPGTALEAFF

CDR3 length: 16
V gene: TRBV19
J gene: TRBJ1-5
D gene: TRBD1
clone size: once
CDR3 protein: CASSSQGARSNQPQHF

CDR3 length: 15
V gene: TRBV19
J gene: TRBJ1-2
D gene: TRBD1
clone size: .
CDR3 protein: CASSSNRGQNYGYTF

CDR3 length: 17
V gene: TRBV9
J gene: TRBJ2-6
D gene: TRBD2
clone size: .
CDR3 protein: CASSLGLAGRGANVLTF

CDR3 length: 16
V gene: TRBV19
J gene: TRBJ2-7
D gene: TRBD1
clone size: .
CDR3 protein: CASSIQPGQGYYEQYF

CDR3 length: 16
V gene: TRBV4-1
J gene: TRBJ2-7
D gene: TRBD2
clone size: .
CDR3 protein: CASSQPGLAASYEQYF

CDR3 length: 13
V gene: TRBV29-1
J gene: TRBJ2-7
D gene: TRBD2
clone size: .
CDR3 protein: CSVQLAGIYEQYF

CDR3 length: 13
V gene: TRBV27
J gene: TRBJ1-2
D gene: TRBD1
clone size: .
CDR3 protein: CASRTGGNYGYTF

CDR3 length: 15
V gene: TRBV9
J gene: TRBJ2-3
D gene: TRBD2
clone size: .
CDR3 protein: CASSTLTSGTDTQYF

CDR3 length: 12
V gene: TRBV7-6
J gene: TRBJ2-3
D gene: .
clone size: .
CDR3 protein: CAAGGTGMGQYF

CDR3 length: 13
V gene: TRBV28
J gene: TRBJ1-5
D gene: .
clone size: few
CDR3 protein: CASSGGGDQPQHF

CDR3 length: 14
V gene: TRBV6-1
J gene: TRBJ2-7
D gene: .
clone size: once
CDR3 protein: CASMGATISYEQYF

CDR3 length: 16
V gene: TRBV2
J gene: TRBJ2-7
D gene: TRBD1
clone size: .
CDR3 protein: CASRAGKGAGLVEQYF

CDR3 length: 15
V gene: TRBV6-1
J gene: TRBJ2-2
D gene: .
clone size: .
CDR3 protein: CASSEGSGVPGELFF

CDR3 length: 16
V gene: TRBV9
J gene: TRBJ2-1
D gene: TRBD2
clone size: once
CDR3 protein: CASSPRRGEPYNEQFF